This note documents a single TCR beta chain sequence. Its matching antigen is unknown. The data originate from a study of blood T cells in healthy people across ages. General study results and limits: PBMC samples, being unsorted, prevented any conclusive comparison of naive and antigen-experienced cells.

The study recruited healthy Caucasian donors from Russia who were aged about 6 to 90. The CDR3 is made up of 15 amino acids. Germline loops: CDR1 SQVTM, CDR2 ANQGSEA. The V gene end was trimmed by 4 bases and the J gene end by 3 bases; junction bases not matched to a gene: 6. A J-beta primer mix and a sample-barcoded 5' primer were used in a second PCR of roughly 7 to 12 cycles. All cDNA molecules were each tagged by a template-switch adaptor with 12 random nucleotides. Per sample, CDR3-containing paired-end reads numbered at least 2.5 million. TCRdb reprocessed the 5' RACE reads with MiXCR, giving one entry per CDR3 protein. Among 1.5 million to 2 million distinct CDR3 sequences, 40% to 55% were seen once, and the ten largest hold over 2%.

Sequencing was done on a sample of blood. The TCR originated in a woman aged 40 to 50 in good health. The chain has TRBV29-1 and TRBJ2-2; 9 nucleotides match TRBD2. The CDR3 DNA is TGCAGCGTTGTTAGGCGGGGGGGCGACACCGGGGAGCTGTTTTTT. It specifies CSVVRRGGDTGELFF.